These 17 T cell receptor beta chains were all obtained from the same sample, sequenced in a study of T-cell memory formation after mild COVID-19. TCRdb re-analysed the 5' RACE reads in MiXCR, keeping a single row per CDR3 protein. This table has 280,000 or so distinct CDR3 sequences, about a sixth appearing once. Specimen: PBMCs or a T cell subset sorted from them (not recorded which). The receptors here all came from a man younger than 35 who had mild COVID-19 (a few samples of this study predate the infection). Cell type and time point are not known.

This clonotype was seen repeatedly, ten times or more. The chain is built from TRBV20-1 and TRBJ2-7; D is uncertain. The CDR3 is 13 residues long. V was trimmed by 1 base and J by 2 bases, leaving 9 bases between them. The germline gives CDR1 DFQATT, CDR2 SNEGSKA (reference sequence). The DNA for the CDR3 is TGCAGTGCTAGAGTACAGCCTACCTACGAGCAGTACGTC. This codes for CSARVQPTYEQYV.

This chain joins TRBV18 and TRBJ1-1, with D possibly TRBD1 on 6 matching bases. The V gene lost 3 bases and the J gene lost 1 base, with 12 bases spanning the gap. Per the germline V gene, CDR1 is KGHSH and CDR2 is LQKENI. The CDR3 spans 15 residues. The CDR3: CASSPVPRGNTEAFF. In nucleotides, the CDR3 is TGTGCCAGCTCACCCGTACCCAGGGGGAACACTGAAGCTTTCTTT.

This clonotype was detected only a few times. J is TRBJ1-2 and V is TRBV3-1, with 9 bases fitting TRBD1. V shed 8 bases, J shed 7 bases, and the junction held 8 bases outside the gene matches. The CDR3 has 13 amino acids. Germline CDR1 reads LGHDT; CDR2 reads YNNKEL (reference sequence). The CDR3 DNA is TGTGCCAGCCGACCTAACAGGGGGCTTGGCTACACCTTC. Its protein is CASRPNRGLGYTF.

This clonotype was observed at least ten times. The V call is TRBV7-9, the J call TRBJ2-3; maybe TRBD2 (6 bases). Trimming took 4 bases from V and 5 from J, leaving 16 bases between them. The CDR3 contains 15 residues. CDR1 SEHNR and CDR2 FQNEAQ come from the germline V gene (reference sequence). CDR3 in DNA: TGTGCCAGCAGCTCACGAGCGGAGGGTGGAGATACGCAGTATTTT. Translating gives CASSSRAEGGDTQYF.

This clonotype was counted ten times or more. The chain couples TRBV30 to TRBJ2-1; 10 positions agree with TRBD2. The CDR3 sequence is 14 residues long. V lost 2 bases and J lost 6; bases outside the gene matches: 4. Germline loops: CDR1 GTSNPN, CDR2 SVGIG (reference sequence). This chain's CDR3 is CAWSPLAGANEQFF. CDR3 in DNA: TGTGCCTGGAGTCCGCTAGCGGGGGCCAATGAGCAGTTCTTC.

V usage is TRBV9 and J usage is TRBJ2-3; D possibly corresponds to TRBD2 (6 bases). V was trimmed by 0 bases and J by 4 bases, leaving 21 bases between them. Germline V lookup: CDR1 SGDLS, CDR2 YYNGEE. The CDR3 is 18 residues long. CDR3 amino acids: CASSVGIGLSREPDTQYF. For the CDR3, the DNA is TGTGCCAGCAGCGTAGGGATCGGACTATCGAGGGAGCCAGATACGCAGTATTTT.

This rearrangement joins TRBV18 to TRBJ2-2; TRBD1 is a possible D gene (5 bases). The CDR3 sequence is 16 residues long. The V gene's germline CDR1 is KGHSH and CDR2 LQKENI. With 0 bases removed from V and 2 bases from J, the gap between germline ends came to 10 bases. The CDR3 region is CASSPPEGANTGELFF. The CDR3 bases are TGTGCCAGCTCACCACCGGAAGGGGCCAACACCGGGGAGCTGTTTTTT.

The J gene is TRBJ2-1, the V gene TRBV11-2, with TRBD1 matching over 8 bases. This CDR3 region has 15 residues. Trimming cost V 5 bases and J 6 bases; bases outside gene matches: 9. From germline, CDR1 is SGHAT and CDR2 FQNNGV. The CDR3 coding sequence is TGTGCCAGCAGCGGTAGGACAGGGTTGGGCAATGAGCAGTTCTTC. Translating it yields CASSGRTGLGNEQFF. The whole variable domain, remainder taken from reference TRBV11-2 and TRBJ2-1, is EAGVAQSPRYKIIEKRQSVAFWCNPISGHATLYWYQQILGQGPKLLIQFQNNGVVDDSQLPKDRFSAERLKGVDSTLKIQPAKLEDSAVYLCASSGRTGLGNEQFFGPGTRLTVL.

This clonotype has only a few counts. The V and J genes are TRBV6-5 and TRBJ1-1; D may be TRBD1 (5 bases). The germline CDR1 and CDR2 sequences are MNHEY and SVGAGI. This CDR3 is 14 amino acids long. V was trimmed by 8 bases and J by 5 bases, leaving 18 bases between them. CDR3 region: CASQSGGSGTEAFF. CDR3 bases: TGTGCCAGCCAAAGTGGGGGAAGTGGGACTGAAGCTTTCTTT.

This clonotype was seen only a few times. V gene TRBV20-1 combines with J gene TRBJ1-2, with TRBD1 matching over 10 bases. V was clipped by 5 bases and J by 3 bases; unmatched bases: 6. CDR3 size: 14 residues. Per germline, CDR1 DFQATT and CDR2 SNEGSKA (reference sequence). CDR3 amino acids: CSAPSDRGDYGYTF. CDR3 DNA sequence: TGCAGTGCTCCGTCGGACAGGGGGGACTATGGCTACACCTTC.

The J gene is TRBJ1-1, the V gene TRBV6-5; unclear D gene. Germline CDR1 reads MNHEY; CDR2 reads SVGAGI. The CDR3 has 13 residues. The V gene lost 3 bases and the J gene lost 3 bases, with 8 bases spanning the gap. The CDR3 sequence: CASSYERDTEAFF. The CDR3 region has the DNA TGTGCCAGCAGTTATGAGAGGGACACTGAAGCTTTCTTT.

This rearrangement joins TRBV27 to TRBJ2-5, with D perhaps TRBD2 (7 bases). Germline CDR1 is MNHEY and CDR2 is SMNVEV (reference sequence). Deletions cut 3 bases from V and 4 bases from J, with 18 bases between. The length of the CDR3 is 16 residues. The CDR3 sequence: CASSLLGAGGPETQYF. In nucleotides, the CDR3 is TGTGCCAGCAGTTTGCTTGGCGCCGGGGGGCCAGAGACCCAGTACTTC.

The chain joins TRBV28 to TRBJ2-2; D unclear. Deletions cut 7 bases from V and 4 bases from J, with 7 bases between. Germline CDR1 reads MDHEN; CDR2 reads SYDVKM. The CDR3 contains 12 residues. CDR3 DNA: TGTGCCAGCACAACAGCCACCGGGGAGCTGTTTTTT. It encodes CASTTATGELFF.

This clonotype was seen only a few times. This chain joins TRBV9 and TRBJ1-1; no clear D. The CDR3 sequence is 14 residues long. V was trimmed by 2 bases and J by 7 bases, leaving 15 bases between them. The germline CDR1 and CDR2 sequences are SGDLS and YYNGEE. The chain's CDR3 is CASSVQRGIGEAFF. CDR3 in DNA: TGTGCCAGCAGCGTTCAGAGAGGCATCGGTGAAGCTTTCTTT. Combining the CDR3 with reference TRBV9 and TRBJ1-1 gives the whole variable domain DSGVTQTPKHLITATGQRVTLRCSPRSGDLSVYWYQQSLDQGLQFLIQYYNGEERAKGNILERFSAQQFPDLHSELNLSSLELGDSALYFCASSVQRGIGEAFFGQGTRLTVV.

This clonotype was seen only a few times. The rearrangement links TRBV9 to TRBJ2-1; TRBD1 agrees at 7 bases. The CDR3 contains 16 residues. The V gene's germline CDR1 is SGDLS and CDR2 YYNGEE. Germline trimming cut 0 bases from V and 8 bases from J; bases unmatched to any gene: 11. CDR3 region: CASSVGRQGWAHEQFF. The CDR3 DNA sequence: TGTGCCAGCAGCGTAGGTCGACAGGGTTGGGCGCATGAGCAGTTCTTC.

This clonotype was counted a few times. The chain recombines TRBV5-1 with TRBJ2-3; the match to TRBD1 covers 11 bases. The CDR3 totals 17 residues. Germline V CDR1 and CDR2: SGHRS, YFSETQ. V lost 0 bases and J lost 4; bases outside the gene matches: 7. The CDR3 spells CASSLAAGQGAADTQYF. CDR3 sequence (DNA): TGCGCCAGCAGCTTGGCAGCCGGACAGGGGGCCGCAGATACGCAGTATTTT.

The V gene is TRBV24-1, the J gene TRBJ2-2; 9 nucleotides align to TRBD1. V trimming: 4 bases; J trimming: 3 bases; junction bases outside the gene matches: 5. The CDR3 consists of 16 residues. Per the germline V gene, CDR1 is KGHDR and CDR2 is SFDVKD. The CDR3 spells CATSEAGTGHTGELFF. In nucleotides, the CDR3 is TGTGCCACCAGTGAAGCCGGGACAGGGCACACCGGGGAGCTGTTTTTT.